The 17 T cell receptor beta chains in this list originate from one sample, sequenced in a study of blood T cell repertoires in COVID-19. Sequencing used immunoSEQ multiplex PCR; TCRdb keeps in-frame clones, though not all of them. Among some 33,000 clones listed, 91% were seen once. Source material: peripheral blood. The receptors were gathered from a human donor in a cohort sampled during active COVID-19.

This clone occurred a few times. V gene TRBV6-5 combines with J gene TRBJ2-1; D is ambiguous. Looked up from germline, CDR1 is MNHEY and CDR2 is SVGAGI. Trimming took off 0 bases at V and 6 bases at J, with 9 bases between the two ends. The CDR3 consists of 14 residues. The CDR3 sequence is CASSYSTRGNEQFF. Written as DNA, the CDR3 is TGTGCCAGCAGTTACTCGACGCGAGGCAATGAGCAGTTCTTC.

CDR3 nucleotides: TGTGCCAGTTCCGATCGGGGCACTGAAGCTTTCTTT. It translates to CASSDRGTEAFF. This rearrangement joins TRBV18 to TRBJ1-1; D is unresolved. Germline values: CDR1 KGHSH, CDR2 LQKENI. This CDR3 spans 12 amino acids. Trimming took off 9 bases at V and 4 bases at J, with 12 bases between the two ends.

The gene calls are TRBV27 and TRBJ2-7, with TRBD1 identical over 9 bases. This CDR3 is 13 amino acids long. Germline CDR1 is MNHEY and CDR2 is SMNVEV (reference sequence). The V segment lost 10 bases and the J segment 7 bases; nucleotides outside the gene matches: 11. The CDR3 sequence is CATSGQGVWEQYV. The CDR3 DNA reads as TGTGCCACCTCGGGACAGGGCGTATGGGAGCAGTACGTC.

The V gene is TRBV3-1 (or the pseudogene TRBV3-2), the J gene TRBJ2-3, with TRBD1 matching over 8 bases. The germline CDR1 and CDR2 sequences are LGHDT and YNNKEL (reference sequence). The CDR3 consists of 19 residues. J gave up 5 bases and V 0 bases, and 16 bases lay outside the gene matches. CDR3 nucleotide sequence: TGTGCCAGCAGCCAAGACCCCCCCCTGGGGACAGGTAGGATAGATACGCAGTATTTT. Its translation: CASSQDPPLGTGRIDTQYF.

The chain is built from TRBV7-2 and TRBJ2-3; D is possibly TRBD1 (6 bases). The CDR3 totals 14 residues. The V end was cut by 5 bases, the J end by 0 bases, with 9 bases between. CDR1 SGHTA and CDR2 FQGNSA come from the germline V gene. DNA of the CDR3: TGTGCCAGCAGCCCTCAGGGGAGCACAGATACGCAGTATTTT. Protein: CASSPQGSTDTQYF.

The rearrangement links TRBV2 to TRBJ1-3; 8 bases line up with TRBD1. V was clipped by 4 bases and J by 0 bases; unmatched bases: 5. Germline V gene data show CDR1 as SNHLY and CDR2 as FYNNEI. This CDR3 has 16 amino acids. CDR3 sequence: CASSVQGQGSGNTIYF. The CDR3 DNA follows: TGTGCCAGCAGTGTCCAAGGACAGGGCTCTGGAAACACCATATATTTT.

The CDR3 here is CASSIGPPAGQETQYF. The CDR3 DNA reads as TGTGCCAGTAGTATCGGCCCCCCGGCCGGGCAAGAGACCCAGTACTTC. The chain joins TRBV19 to TRBJ2-5, with D hard to call. Trimming stripped 3 bases from V and 2 bases from J, with 16 bases between. Per the germline V gene, CDR1 is LNHDA and CDR2 is SQIVND (reference sequence). The CDR3 totals 16 residues.

V gene TRBV4-1 combines with J gene TRBJ2-5; tentatively, D is TRBD2 (5 bases). V lost 8 bases and J 5 bases, leaving 15 bases between the germline ends. This CDR3 contains 13 residues. Germline assignment: CDR1 MGHRA and CDR2 YSYEKL. The CDR3, as DNA: TGCGCCAGCGCCCTCGGACCGGGGGAGACCCAGTACTTC. The encoded protein is CASALGPGETQYF.

The chain combines TRBV6-1 with TRBJ1-1; D might be TRBD1 (6 bases). Looked up from germline, CDR1 is MNHNS and CDR2 is SASEGT. The CDR3 has 15 amino acids. V lost 1 base and J 1 base, leaving 10 bases between the germline ends. The CDR3 loop is CASSEVAGANTEAFF. The CDR3 DNA reads as TGTGCCAGCAGTGAAGTCGCAGGGGCGAACACTGAAGCTTTCTTT.

The V and J genes are TRBV18 and TRBJ1-1; TRBD1 agrees at 8 bases. Germline V gene sequence: CDR1 KGHSH, CDR2 LQKENI. The CDR3 consists of 14 residues. Losses at the gene ends were 6 bases for V and 1 base for J; bases not matched to a gene: 4. CDR3 bases: TGTGCCAGCTCTACAGGGGGGGAGAACACTGAAGCTTTCTTT. Protein sequence: CASSTGGENTEAFF. Using reference TRBV18 and TRBJ1-1 for the parts outside the CDR3, the full variable domain is NAGVMQNPRHLVRRRGQEARLRCSPMKGHSHVYWYRQLPEEGLKFMVYLQKENIIDESGMPKERFSAEFPKEGPSILRIQQVVRGDSAAYFCASSTGGENTEAFFGQGTRLTVV.

This clone was observed a few times. V gene TRBV5-6 combines with J gene TRBJ1-1, with TRBD1 as a possible D gene (5 bases). Trimming cost V 1 base and J 7 bases, with 8 bases left between them. CDR3 length equals 12 residues. CDR1 is SGHDT, CDR2 YYEEEE, per germline. This CDR3 is CASSLWQGEAFF. The CDR3 DNA reads TGTGCCAGCAGCTTGTGGCAGGGTGAAGCTTTCTTT.

The chain combines TRBV5-5 with TRBJ2-4; 9 nucleotides agree with TRBD1. Germline CDR1 is SGHKS and CDR2 is YYEKEE (reference sequence). V gave up 3 bases and J gave up 5 bases; unmatched junction bases: 6. The CDR3 loop spans 15 amino acids. The CDR3 region is CASSWGQGQQNIQYF. The CDR3 DNA sequence: TGTGCCAGCAGCTGGGGACAGGGTCAACAAAACATTCAGTACTTC.

The chain couples TRBV4-2 to TRBJ2-6; D not resolved. In germline, CDR1 is LGHNA, CDR2 YNFKEQ. Trimming stripped 0 bases from V and 0 bases from J, with 12 bases between. The CDR3 is 18 residues long. CDR3 residues: CASSQDPVSFSGANVLTF. For the CDR3, the DNA is TGTGCCAGCAGCCAAGATCCGGTCTCCTTCTCTGGGGCCAACGTCCTGACTTTC.

This chain links TRBV10-1 with TRBJ2-7, with TRBD1 as a possible D gene (6 bases). There are 12 residues in the CDR3. Germline V gives CDR1 WNHNN, CDR2 SYGVQD (reference sequence). CDR3 sequence reads: CPGVQGAYEQYV. As DNA, the CDR3 is TGCCCCGGGGTACAGGGAGCCTACGAGCAGTACGTC.

The chain joins TRBV6-5 to TRBJ1-3; D is perhaps TRBD1 (6 bases). Germline CDR1 MNHEY, CDR2 SVGAGI. CDR3 length: 16 amino acids. V lost 0 bases to trimming and J lost 4 bases, with 13 bases between them. The CDR3 here is CASSYSSRGRGNTIYF. CDR3 sequence (DNA): TGTGCCAGCAGTTACTCGAGCAGGGGCCGGGGAAACACCATATATTTT.

The CDR3 DNA follows: TGTGCCAGCAGTTTCTCCGTAAGGGCGGGTCAGCCCCAGCATTTT. As protein: CASSFSVRAGQPQHF. The chain carries TRBV6-5 and TRBJ1-5; D uncertain. The germline gives CDR1 MNHEY, CDR2 SVGAGI. The CDR3 length is 15 residues. V was pared by 4 bases and J by 6 bases, with 16 bases between.

The rearrangement uses TRBV18 and TRBJ1-4; D remains ambiguous. CDR1 KGHSH and CDR2 LQKENI come from the germline V gene. Trimming stripped 0 bases from V and 6 bases from J, with 11 bases between. This CDR3 contains 15 residues. CDR3 sequence (DNA): TGTGCCAGCTCACCACCGGCAGGAAATCATGAAAAACTGTTTTTT. It codes for CASSPPAGNHEKLFF.